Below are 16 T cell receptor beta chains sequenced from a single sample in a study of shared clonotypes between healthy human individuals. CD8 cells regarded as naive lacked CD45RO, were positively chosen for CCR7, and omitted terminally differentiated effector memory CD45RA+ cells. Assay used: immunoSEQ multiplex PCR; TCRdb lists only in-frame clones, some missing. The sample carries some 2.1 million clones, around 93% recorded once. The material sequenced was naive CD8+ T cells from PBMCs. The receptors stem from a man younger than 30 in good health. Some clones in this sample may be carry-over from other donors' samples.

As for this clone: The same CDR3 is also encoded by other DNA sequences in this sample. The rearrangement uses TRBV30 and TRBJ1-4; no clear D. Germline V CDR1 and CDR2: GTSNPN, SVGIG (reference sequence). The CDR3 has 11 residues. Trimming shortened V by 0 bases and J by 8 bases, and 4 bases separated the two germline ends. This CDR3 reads CAWSVGEKLFF. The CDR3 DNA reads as TGTGCCTGGAGTGTGGGCGAAAAACTGTTTTTT.

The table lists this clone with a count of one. The DNA of the CDR3 is TGTGCCAGCAGCCAGCGGGATTCCATCTACGAGCAGTACTTC. Its translation is CASSQRDSIYEQYF. V usage is TRBV11-1 and J usage is TRBJ2-7, with TRBD2 matching over 7 bases. The CDR3 sequence is 14 residues long. After removal of 5 bases from V and 3 bases from J, the junction contained 7 bases not matched to a gene. CDR1 and CDR2 from the germline V gene are SGHAT and FQDESV (reference sequence).

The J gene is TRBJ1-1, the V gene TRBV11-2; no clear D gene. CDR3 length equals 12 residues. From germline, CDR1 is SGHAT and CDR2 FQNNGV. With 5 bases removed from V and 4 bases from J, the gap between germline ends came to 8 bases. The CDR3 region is CASSVRSTEAFF. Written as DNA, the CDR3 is TGTGCCAGCAGCGTCAGGAGCACTGAAGCTTTCTTT. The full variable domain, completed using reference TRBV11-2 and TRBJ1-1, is EAGVAQSPRYKIIEKRQSVAFWCNPISGHATLYWYQQILGQGPKLLIQFQNNGVVDDSQLPKDRFSAERLKGVDSTLKIQPAKLEDSAVYLCASSVRSTEAFFGQGTRLTVV.

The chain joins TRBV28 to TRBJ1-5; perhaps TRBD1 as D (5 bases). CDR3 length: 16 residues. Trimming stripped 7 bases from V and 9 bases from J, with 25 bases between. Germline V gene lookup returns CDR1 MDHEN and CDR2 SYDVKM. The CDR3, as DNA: TGTGCCAGCACCTGGCCAGGTGGGGACCCCTCACCGCCCCAGCATTTT. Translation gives CASTWPGGDPSPPQHF.

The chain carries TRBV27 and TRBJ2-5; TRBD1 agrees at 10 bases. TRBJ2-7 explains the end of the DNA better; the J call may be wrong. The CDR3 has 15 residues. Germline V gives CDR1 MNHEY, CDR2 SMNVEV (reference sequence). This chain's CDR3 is CASTTSGQGTYEQYF. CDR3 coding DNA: TGTGCCAGCACCACCTCGGGACAGGGGACCTACGAGCAGTACTTC.

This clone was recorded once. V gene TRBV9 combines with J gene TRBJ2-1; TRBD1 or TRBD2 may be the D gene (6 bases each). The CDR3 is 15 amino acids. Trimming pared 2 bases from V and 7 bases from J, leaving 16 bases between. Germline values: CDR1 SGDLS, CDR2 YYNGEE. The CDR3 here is CASSVRDIDFNEQFF. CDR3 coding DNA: TGTGCCAGCAGCGTGCGGGACATAGACTTTAATGAGCAGTTCTTC.

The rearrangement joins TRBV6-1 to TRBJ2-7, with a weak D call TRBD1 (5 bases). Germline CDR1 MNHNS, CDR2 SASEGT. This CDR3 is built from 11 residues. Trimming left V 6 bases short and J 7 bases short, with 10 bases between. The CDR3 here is CASRETVEQYF. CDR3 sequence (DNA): TGTGCCAGCAGGGAGACAGTTGAGCAGTACTTC.

CDR3 coding DNA: TGTGCCAGTAGTTCAACAGGGGCGGCTGAAGCTTTCTTT. Translating it yields CASSSTGAAEAFF. The chain recombines TRBV19 with TRBJ1-1; TRBD1 agrees at 7 bases. The CDR3 runs to 13 residues. After removal of 5 bases from V and 6 bases from J, the junction contained 6 bases not matched to a gene. CDR1 is LNHDA and CDR2 is SQIVND in the germline V gene (reference sequence).

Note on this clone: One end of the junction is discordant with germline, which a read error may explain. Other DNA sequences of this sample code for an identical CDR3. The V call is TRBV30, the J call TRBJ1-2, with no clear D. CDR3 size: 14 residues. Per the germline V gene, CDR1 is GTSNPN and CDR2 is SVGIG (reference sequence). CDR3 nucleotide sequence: TGCGCCTGGAGTTTCGGGGAATCCCTCTATGGCTACACCTTC. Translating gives CAWSFGESLYGYTF.

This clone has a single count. DNA for the CDR3: TGCAGCGTTGAAGTGCTCCCCTCCAGCTCCTACGAGCAGTACTTC. Its translation: CSVEVLPSSSYEQYF. V gene TRBV29-1 combines with J gene TRBJ2-7, with D unresolved. Trimming left V 1 base short and J 0 bases short, with 13 bases between. Germline CDR1 reads SQVTM; CDR2 reads ANQGSEA. CDR3 length: 15 amino acids.

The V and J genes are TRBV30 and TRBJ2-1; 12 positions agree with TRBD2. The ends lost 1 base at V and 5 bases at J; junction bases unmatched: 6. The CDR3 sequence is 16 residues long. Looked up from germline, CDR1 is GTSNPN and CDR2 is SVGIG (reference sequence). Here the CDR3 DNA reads TGTGCCTGGAGTGGCGAGGCTAGCGGGAGGGACAATGAGCAGTTCTTC. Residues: CAWSGEASGRDNEQFF.

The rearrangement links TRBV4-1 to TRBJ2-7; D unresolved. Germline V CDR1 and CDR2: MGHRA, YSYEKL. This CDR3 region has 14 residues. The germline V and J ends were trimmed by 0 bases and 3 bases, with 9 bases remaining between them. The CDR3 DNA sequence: TGCGCCAGCAGCCAAGATTTGTCAGACTACGAGCAGTACTTC. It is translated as CASSQDLSDYEQYF.

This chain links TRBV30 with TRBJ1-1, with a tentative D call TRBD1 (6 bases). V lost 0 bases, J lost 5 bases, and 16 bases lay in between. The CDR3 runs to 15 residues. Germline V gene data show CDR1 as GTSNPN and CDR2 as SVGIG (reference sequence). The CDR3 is CAWSVGPGAITEAFF. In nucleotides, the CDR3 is TGTGCCTGGAGTGTAGGGCCGGGGGCGATTACTGAAGCTTTCTTT.

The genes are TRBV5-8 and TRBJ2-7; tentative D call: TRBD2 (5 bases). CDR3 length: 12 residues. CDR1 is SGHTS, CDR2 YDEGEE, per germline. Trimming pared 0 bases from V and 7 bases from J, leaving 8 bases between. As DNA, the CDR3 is TGTGCCAGCAGCTTGGTCGGGAATGAGCAGTACTTC. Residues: CASSLVGNEQYF.

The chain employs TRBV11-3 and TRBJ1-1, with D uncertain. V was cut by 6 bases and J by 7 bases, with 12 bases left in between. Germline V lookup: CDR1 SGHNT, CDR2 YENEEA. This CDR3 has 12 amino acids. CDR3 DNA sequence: TGTGCCAGCAGTCCGGGCGATAGTGAAGCTTTCTTT. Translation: CASSPGDSEAFF.

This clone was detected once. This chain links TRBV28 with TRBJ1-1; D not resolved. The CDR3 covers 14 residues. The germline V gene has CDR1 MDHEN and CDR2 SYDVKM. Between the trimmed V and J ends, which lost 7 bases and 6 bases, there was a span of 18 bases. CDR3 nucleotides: TGTGCCAGCAAAAATCCCAGCCTTTTGGCTGAAGCTTTCTTT. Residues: CASKNPSLLAEAFF.